This TCR beta chain was captured by sequencing in a study of Ad26.COV2.S vaccination and SARS-CoV-2 variants. Germline V gives CDR1 SGHKS, CDR2 YYEKEE (reference sequence). Trimming left V 3 bases short and J 7 bases short, with 8 bases between. The CDR3 runs to 12 residues. Stated treatment: some 19 received Ad26.COV2.S at low or high dose, single or two shots; several received placebo; per-sample allocation not given. The samples date from day 63 after the first vaccine or placebo injection. Produced via immunoSEQ multiplex PCR; TCRdb's table is partial and in-frame only. The sample has some 370,000 clones; approximately 83% are singletons.

The chain has TRBV5-5 and TRBJ2-1; D unresolved. The TCR was taken from a person aged 18 to 65 who received the Ad26.COV2.S COVID-19 vaccine or a placebo. The specimen comprised peripheral blood, sampled in a trial of Ad26.COV2.S vaccine versus placebo. CDR3 region: CASSSSWNEQFF. CDR3 sequence (DNA): TGTGCCAGCAGCTCCTCTTGGAATGAGCAGTTCTTC. The complete variable domain, with remaining parts taken from reference TRBV5-5 and TRBJ2-1, reads DAGVTQSPTHLIKTRGQQVTLRCSPISGHKSVSWYQQVLGQGPQFIFQYYEKEERGRGNFPDRFSARQFPNYSSELNVNALLLGDSALYLCASSSSWNEQFFGPGTRLTVL.